The TCR beta chain described here comes from a study of blood T cell repertoires in COVID-19. About the research overall: COVID-19 samples from acute and convalescent phases originated in the United States, Italy and Spain. PBMCs, B-cell-depleted T cells, or T cells provided the cDNA or gDNA that made up the material.

Followed over time, Seattle patients had been enrolled while infection was active. In the authors' methods: By means of reference gene primer amplification, nucleated cell counts were estimated. This table comes from immunoSEQ multiplex PCR, and its TCRdb copy is limited to in-frame clones, with some not included. Clonal size and the V and J genes are those of that table, whereas D and trimming came from the DNA. The sample holds approximately 180,000 clones, roughly four fifths seen once. The V and J ends lost 3 bases and 5 bases, in that order; junction bases with no gene match: 10. Germline CDR1 and CDR2: SGDLS and YYNGEE. The CDR3 length is 15 residues.

Sequenced: peripheral blood. V is TRBV9 and J is TRBJ2-5, with 7 nucleotides matching TRBD2. This clonotype was sampled from a woman over 75 with COVID-19, enrolled during active disease. The CDR3 sequence is CASSGAPVGGETQYF. For the CDR3, the DNA is TGTGCCAGCAGCGGAGCCCCGGTGGGGGGGGAGACCCAGTACTTC.